These 21 T cell receptor beta chains originate from one sample sequenced in a study of cytomegalovirus exposure and HLA in healthy donors. Using immunoSEQ multiplex PCR, the repertoire was profiled, and TCRdb retains in-frame clones only, with some absent. The sample lists approximately 120,000 clones, approximately 90% occurring once. The sequencing sample was made of PBMCs. These receptors all come from a woman younger than 35 in good health and CMV-seronegative.

The chain combines TRBV5-4 with TRBJ2-2; D ambiguous. CDR3 size: 15 residues. V was pared by 2 bases and J by 2 bases, with 10 bases between. The germline CDR1 and CDR2 sequences are SGHNT and YYREEE (reference sequence). CDR3 sequence (DNA): TGTGCCAGCAGCTTTGGCAGGCAAAACACCGGGGAGCTGTTTTTT. It codes for CASSFGRQNTGELFF.

This rearrangement joins TRBV9 to TRBJ1-5; D not resolved. Germline V gene data show CDR1 as SGDLS and CDR2 as YYNGEE. CDR3 size: 15 residues. V lost 6 bases, J lost 4 bases, and 17 bases lay in between. The CDR3 region has the DNA TGTGCCAGCATCGTTGGACTTCCCCCTAATCAGCCCCAGCATTTT. Its translation: CASIVGLPPNQPQHF.

J is TRBJ2-1 and V is TRBV11-3; TRBD2 matches 9 bases. Germline loops: CDR1 SGHNT, CDR2 YENEEA. After removal of 6 bases from V and 12 bases from J, the junction contained 15 bases not matched to a gene. The CDR3 covers 15 residues. CDR3 amino acids: CASSPGLAGSVGQFF. The CDR3, as DNA: TGTGCCAGCAGTCCCGGGCTAGCGGGATCCGTAGGGCAGTTCTTC.

The chain couples TRBV9 to TRBJ2-6; no reliable D call. The CDR3 is 20 residues long. The V and J ends lost 0 bases and 0 bases respectively, with 19 bases between them. The germline gives CDR1 SGDLS, CDR2 YYNGEE. Here the CDR3 DNA reads TGTGCCAGCAGCGTAGGCGCCGCCGCCCGGCGGATCTCTGGGGCCAACGTCCTGACTTTC. Translated: CASSVGAAARRISGANVLTF.

The CDR3 nucleotides read TGTGCCAGCAGCTTAGGGCAGAAATTCCTTAACTATGGCTACACCTTC. Translated, it gives CASSLGQKFLNYGYTF. The chain uses TRBV13 and TRBJ1-2; unclear D gene. The germline V gene has CDR1 PRHDT and CDR2 FYEKMQ (reference sequence). CDR3 length: 16 residues. V lost 0 bases and J 1 base, leaving 12 bases between the germline ends.

This clone was recorded only once. This rearrangement joins TRBV15 to TRBJ2-5; the match to TRBD2 covers 11 bases. Germline trimming cut 6 bases from V and 5 bases from J; bases unmatched to any gene: 26. The CDR3 has 21 amino acids. The germline V gene encodes CDR1 LNHNV and CDR2 YYDKDF (reference sequence). Here the CDR3 DNA reads TGTGCCACCAGTTCCCGGGACAGGGAGACTAGCGGGGCGATTCGGAGGGAGACCCAGTACTTC. As protein: CATSSRDRETSGAIRRETQYF.

J is TRBJ2-2 and V is TRBV7-9; 9 nucleotides line up with TRBD1. Unmatched junction bases numbered 11, after V lost 5 bases and J lost 4 bases. This CDR3 is 17 amino acids long. Germline V gene data show CDR1 as SEHNR and CDR2 as FQNEAQ (reference sequence). The CDR3 reads CASSQDRGFPPTGELFF. The DNA of the CDR3 is TGTGCCAGCAGCCAGGACAGGGGATTTCCCCCCACCGGGGAGCTGTTTTTT.

The V and J genes are TRBV7-9 and TRBJ2-7, with 9 bases lining up with TRBD2. The CDR3 contains 15 residues. V lost 4 bases, J lost 3 bases, and 7 bases stayed unmatched. Germline CDR1 and CDR2: SEHNR and FQNEAQ (reference sequence). CDR3 sequence: CASSSDLAGDYEQYF. The CDR3 DNA follows: TGTGCCAGCAGCTCCGATTTAGCGGGAGACTACGAGCAGTACTTC.

Note on this clone: This sample also contains other DNA sequences that code for the same CDR3. The J gene is TRBJ2-1, the V gene TRBV5-1; 9 bases fit TRBD2. The V segment lost 0 bases and the J segment 6 bases; nucleotides outside the gene matches: 4. Looked up from germline, CDR1 is SGHRS and CDR2 is YFSETQ. The CDR3 consists of 15 residues. CDR3 bases: TGCGCCAGCAGCTTGGTAGCGGGGGAGGGCAATGAGCAGTTCTTC. Translation gives CASSLVAGEGNEQFF.

The chain uses TRBV19 and TRBJ1-4; 8 bases map to TRBD1. CDR1 is LNHDA and CDR2 is SQIVND in the germline V gene (reference sequence). J was trimmed by 5 bases and V by 4 bases; bases with no gene match: 6. The CDR3 has 15 amino acids. CDR3 in DNA: TGTGCCAGTAGTACAGACAGGGGAAAGAATGAAAAACTGTTTTTT. It specifies CASSTDRGKNEKLFF. The full variable domain, with the rest looked up from reference TRBV19 and TRBJ1-4, is DGGITQSPKYLFRKEGQNVTLSCEQNLNHDAMYWYRQDPGQGLRLIYYSQIVNDFQKGDIAEGYSVSREKKESFPLTVTSAQKNPTAFYLCASSTDRGKNEKLFFGSGTQLSVL.

The V call is TRBV2, the J call TRBJ1-4; weak D call: TRBD1 (6 bases). The CDR3 is made up of 20 amino acids. Germline V lookup: CDR1 SNHLY, CDR2 FYNNEI. V lost 6 bases and J 0 bases, leaving 26 bases between the germline ends. The CDR3 sequence: CASSPVGTPNSFATNEKLFF. The CDR3, as DNA: TGTGCCAGCAGCCCTGTGGGGACACCGAACTCCTTTGCAACTAATGAAAAACTGTTTTTT.

The chain couples TRBV5-1 to TRBJ2-3; no clear D gene. Per germline, CDR1 SGHRS and CDR2 YFSETQ. This CDR3 contains 15 residues. V gave up 0 bases and J gave up 4 bases, with 12 bases separating them. The DNA for the CDR3 is TGCGCCAGCAGCTTGGTCCGTTCTACCGCAGATACGCAGTATTTT. This sequence encodes CASSLVRSTADTQYF.

V is TRBV28 and J is TRBJ2-5; D might be TRBD1 (6 bases). The germline V gene encodes CDR1 MDHEN and CDR2 SYDVKM. Trimming stripped 3 bases from V and 2 bases from J, with 10 bases between. The length of the CDR3 is 14 residues. The CDR3 nucleotides read TGTGCCAGCAGTTTGAGGGGGACACAAGAGACCCAGTACTTC. Its translation is CASSLRGTQETQYF.

The J gene is TRBJ1-5, the V gene TRBV19; D possibly corresponds to TRBD1 (5 bases). Trimming cost V 7 bases and J 7 bases, with 17 bases left between them. The length of the CDR3 is 14 residues. Germline assignment: CDR1 LNHDA and CDR2 SQIVND (reference sequence). For the CDR3, the DNA is TGTGCCAGTACCCACAGTACCGGGGGACAGCCCCAGCATTTT. Translated: CASTHSTGGQPQHF.

The chain is built from TRBV6-6 and TRBJ2-1; 10 bases match TRBD2. The CDR3 is made up of 15 amino acids. J lost 0 bases, V lost 9 bases, and 5 bases had no gene match. Germline CDR1 is MNHNY and CDR2 is SVGAGI (reference sequence). In DNA, the CDR3 is TGTGCCAGTAATAGCGGGAGGAGCTCCTACAATGAGCAGTTCTTC. It codes for CASNSGRSSYNEQFF.

This chain joins TRBV11-1 and TRBJ2-7; the match to TRBD2 covers 10 bases. Trimming cost V 1 base and J 6 bases; bases outside gene matches: 6. This CDR3 is 15 amino acids long. Germline lookup yields CDR1 SGHAT and CDR2 FQDESV (reference sequence). The CDR3 loop is CASSLGLAGASEQYF. CDR3 DNA sequence: TGTGCCAGCAGCTTAGGCCTAGCGGGAGCCTCCGAGCAGTACTTC.

There are a few counts of this clone. This chain uses TRBV9 with TRBJ2-5, with D possibly TRBD2 on 6 matching bases. This CDR3 is built from 15 residues. CDR1 is SGDLS, CDR2 YYNGEE, per germline. Trimming stripped 4 bases from V and 4 bases from J, with 17 bases between. The CDR3 DNA is TGTGCCAGCAGCCCCTTTTTAGGAGGGACAGAGACCCAGTACTTC. Its protein product is CASSPFLGGTETQYF.

The chain recombines TRBV7-3 with TRBJ2-5, with D perhaps matching TRBD1 (5 bases). Germline lookup yields CDR1 SGHTA and CDR2 FQGTGA. V was shortened by 5 bases and J by 5 bases, with 12 bases between the two germline ends. This CDR3 contains 13 residues. The CDR3 is CASSPDKGETQYF. CDR3 bases: TGTGCCAGCAGCCCGGACAAGGGGGAGACCCAGTACTTC.

The CDR3 here is CACMPRGDYGYTF. The DNA of the CDR3 is TGTGCCTGCATGCCCCGGGGTGACTATGGCTACACCTTC. V is TRBV30 and J is TRBJ1-2; unclear D gene. This CDR3 has 13 amino acids. Germline values: CDR1 GTSNPN, CDR2 SVGIG (reference sequence). The V end lost 6 bases, the J end lost 3 bases, and 14 bases lay between the germline ends.

This clone appeared a single time. The chain joins TRBV5-1 to TRBJ1-1, with a possible D match to TRBD1 (5 bases). CDR3 length: 13 residues. Trimming shortened V by 1 base and J by 6 bases, and 10 bases separated the two germline ends. Germline assignment: CDR1 SGHRS and CDR2 YFSETQ. Here the CDR3 DNA reads TGCGCCAGCAGCTTGAGGGGCCCCTCTGAAGCTTTCTTT. This sequence encodes CASSLRGPSEAFF.

The chain has TRBV15 and TRBJ1-2, with TRBD1 matching over 12 bases. Germline values: CDR1 LNHNV, CDR2 YYDKDF (reference sequence). This CDR3 comprises 15 residues. The junction had 12 bases not matched to a gene; V was cut back by 5 bases and J by 11 bases. The CDR3 nucleotides are TGTGCCACCAGCGGCGTGGGACAGGGGGCGCGGGGGTACACCTTC. Protein: CATSGVGQGARGYTF.